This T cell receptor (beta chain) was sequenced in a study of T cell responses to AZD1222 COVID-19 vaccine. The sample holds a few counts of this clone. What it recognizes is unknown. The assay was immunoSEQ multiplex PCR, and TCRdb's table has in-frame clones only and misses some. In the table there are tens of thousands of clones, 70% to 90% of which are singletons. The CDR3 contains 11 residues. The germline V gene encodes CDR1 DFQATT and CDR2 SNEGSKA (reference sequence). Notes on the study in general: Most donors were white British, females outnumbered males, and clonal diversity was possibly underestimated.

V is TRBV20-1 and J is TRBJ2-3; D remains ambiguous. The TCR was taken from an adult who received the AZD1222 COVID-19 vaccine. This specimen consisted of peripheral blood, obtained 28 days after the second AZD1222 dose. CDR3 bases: TGCAGCCAACACAGATTGGATACGCAGTATTTT. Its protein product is CSQHRLDTQYF.